Below are 27 T cell receptor beta chains sequenced from a single sample in a study of T cell repertoires in cytomegalovirus infection. TCRdb analysed the reads with MiXCR anew, one entry per CDR3 protein. The sample includes about 150,000 distinct CDR3 sequences, over 15% of them seen just once. Sequenced: CD8+ T cells from PBMCs. Every receptor here comes from a human donor in good health (CMV status not recorded). Some clones in this sample may be carry-over from other donors' samples.

This clonotype was detected only a few times. V is TRBV11-2 and J is TRBJ2-2; D is possibly TRBD1 or TRBD2 (5 bases each). The CDR3 is 14 residues long. The V end lost 3 bases, the J end lost 4 bases, and 9 bases lay between the germline ends. Germline V gene lookup returns CDR1 SGHAT and CDR2 FQNNGV. CDR3 loop: CASSLGPSTGELFF. The CDR3 nucleotides read TGTGCCAGCAGCTTGGGACCCTCCACCGGGGAGCTGTTTTTT.

This clonotype was seen repeatedly, ten times or more. The DNA for the CDR3 is TGTGCCAGCAGCTTAAGGAGTAGTTACAATGAGCAGTTCTTC. Residues: CASSLRSSYNEQFF. This sequence joins TRBV7-2 and TRBJ2-1; D gene ambiguous. Between the trimmed V and J ends, which lost 2 bases and 4 bases, there was a span of 9 bases. This CDR3 has 14 residues. The germline V gene has CDR1 SGHTA and CDR2 FQGNSA.

The rearrangement uses TRBV12-3 or TRBV12-4 and TRBJ1-1; D ambiguous. The ends were cut back, 1 base at V and 6 bases at J, with 6 bases in the middle. This CDR3 has 12 residues. The CDR3 DNA follows: TGTGCCAGCAGTTTAGGAAGATCTGAAGCTTTCTTT. Protein sequence: CASSLGRSEAFF.

The count of this clonotype is one. The CDR3 protein is CASTPSAGVNEQYF. CDR3 sequence (DNA): TGTGCCTCAACCCCCTCGGCGGGAGTCAACGAGCAGTACTTC. V is TRBV6-6 and J is TRBJ2-7, with 7 positions matching TRBD2. The CDR3 sequence is 14 residues long. Germline-derived CDR1 and CDR2 are MNHNY and SVGAGI (reference sequence). Losses at the gene ends were 11 bases for V and 5 bases for J; bases not matched to a gene: 15.

This clonotype has more than one count but fewer than ten. The chain has TRBV4-1 and TRBJ2-1, with 12 bases aligning to TRBD2. This CDR3 is 18 amino acids long. Looked up from germline, CDR1 is MGHRA and CDR2 is YSYEKL. V was clipped by 0 bases and J by 5 bases; unmatched bases: 8. Here the CDR3 reads CASSQDWLAGGGDNEQFF. Written as DNA, the CDR3 is TGCGCCAGCAGCCAAGATTGGCTAGCGGGAGGGGGAGACAATGAGCAGTTCTTC.

This clonotype was seen more than once but under ten times. The chain couples TRBV6-6 to TRBJ1-2, with D perhaps matching TRBD1 (6 bases). V gave up 6 bases and J gave up 1 base, with 21 bases separating them. This CDR3 region has 17 residues. Germline V gene sequence: CDR1 MNHNY, CDR2 SVGAGI (reference sequence). The DNA for the CDR3 is TGTGCCAGCAGGGGCGCGACAGGTCCCGGTTTTAACTATGGCTACACCTTC. This encodes CASRGATGPGFNYGYTF.

The chain couples TRBV12-3 or TRBV12-4 to TRBJ2-7; the D gene is possibly TRBD2 (5 bases). V was cut by 3 bases and J by 0 bases, with 15 bases left in between. The CDR3 contains 16 residues. In DNA form, the CDR3 reads TGTGCCAGCAGTTTCGGCCCGCGGGTTGGCTCCTACGAGCAGTACTTC. Encoded protein: CASSFGPRVGSYEQYF.

This clonotype showed up just a few times. The chain employs TRBV19 and TRBJ1-1; no clear D. This CDR3 is 13 amino acids long. Trimming removed 1 base at V and 7 bases at J, with 10 bases between. Germline V gene sequence: CDR1 LNHDA, CDR2 SQIVND (reference sequence). The CDR3 is CASSIGGRGEAFF. DNA for the CDR3: TGTGCCAGTAGTATAGGAGGGCGCGGTGAAGCTTTCTTT.

The chain is built from TRBV7-9 and TRBJ1-1; D unresolved. Trimming removed 7 bases from V and 6 bases from J, with 9 bases in between. The CDR3 contains 11 residues. Per the germline V gene, CDR1 is SEHNR and CDR2 is FQNEAQ (reference sequence). Here the CDR3 DNA reads TGTGCCAGCACGGCCGGGGCTGAAGCTTTCTTT. Amino acids: CASTAGAEAFF.

This clonotype was counted between two and nine times. The chain carries TRBV6-4 and TRBJ1-1; D not resolved. The CDR3 totals 10 residues. The germline V gene encodes CDR1 MRHNA and CDR2 SNTAGT. V was cut by 3 bases and J by 11 bases, with 7 bases left in between. CDR3 nucleotides: TGTGCCAGCAGTGAAACTCGGGCTTTCTTT. Its translation is CASSETRAFF.

This clonotype was counted between two and nine times. This chain links TRBV19 with TRBJ1-5; 9 nucleotides agree with TRBD1. V was pared by 2 bases and J by 2 bases, with 1 base of the junction left unmatched. CDR3 length equals 15 residues. In germline, CDR1 is LNHDA, CDR2 SQIVND (reference sequence). As DNA, the CDR3 is TGTGCCAGTAGTATAACAGGGGGCGGCAATCAGCCCCAGCATTTT. Protein sequence: CASSITGGGNQPQHF.

This sequence joins TRBV28 and TRBJ2-5; 10 nucleotides line up with TRBD1. The CDR3 is 15 amino acids. V was pared by 10 bases and J by 7 bases, with 15 bases of the junction left unmatched. Per the germline V gene, CDR1 is MDHEN and CDR2 is SYDVKM. The CDR3 sequence is CATSGTGAPVGTQYF. DNA for the CDR3: TGTGCCACTTCCGGGACAGGGGCGCCGGTTGGGACCCAGTACTTC. The full variable domain, rest sourced from reference TRBV28 and TRBJ2-5, is DVKVTQSSRYLVKRTGEKVFLECVQDMDHENMFWYRQDPGLGLRLIYFSYDVKMKEKGDIPEGYSVSREKKERFSLILESASTNQTSMYLCATSGTGAPVGTQYFGPGTRLLVL.

The rearrangement joins TRBV19 to TRBJ2-1; 13 bases are a match to TRBD2. V lost 3 bases, J lost 8 bases, and 4 bases stayed unmatched. The germline CDR1 and CDR2 sequences are LNHDA and SQIVND (reference sequence). The CDR3 consists of 15 residues. The DNA for the CDR3 is TGTGCCAGTAGTATCCGACTAGCGGGAGGTCATGAGCAGTTCTTC. Its protein is CASSIRLAGGHEQFF.

This rearrangement joins TRBV7-2 to TRBJ2-6; a weak D match, TRBD1 (6 bases). This CDR3 has 18 amino acids. Trimming cost V 5 bases and J 2 bases, with 19 bases left between them. The germline V gene has CDR1 SGHTA and CDR2 FQGNSA. The CDR3 protein is CASSLRVRGPPGANVLTF. The CDR3, as DNA: TGTGCCAGCAGCCTAAGAGTCAGGGGCCCTCCTGGGGCCAACGTCCTGACTTTC.

The V and J genes are TRBV12-3 or TRBV12-4 and TRBJ2-6; no clear D gene. The CDR3 is 15 residues long. V was pared by 5 bases and J by 1 base, with 9 bases between. The CDR3 reads CASSDTDSGANVLTF. CDR3 bases: TGTGCCAGCAGTGATACAGATTCTGGGGCCAACGTCCTGACTTTC.

This clonotype is labeled medium-sized. The chain uses TRBV7-9 and TRBJ2-1; D gene ambiguous. The V and J ends lost 5 bases and 6 bases respectively, with 14 bases between them. CDR3 length: 14 residues. CDR1 and CDR2 from the germline V gene are SEHNR and FQNEAQ (reference sequence). The CDR3 spells CASSPKGLFNEQFF. The DNA of the CDR3 is TGTGCCAGCAGCCCGAAAGGCCTTTTCAATGAGCAGTTCTTC. The variable domain in full, with the rest retrieved from reference TRBV7-9 and TRBJ2-1, is DTGVSQNPRHKITKRGQNVTFRCDPISEHNRLYWYRQTLGQGPEFLTYFQNEAQLEKSRLLSDRFSAERPKGSFSTLEIQRTEQGDSAMYLCASSPKGLFNEQFFGPGTRLTVL.

In DNA, the CDR3 is TGTGCCAGCAGCTACAGGACAGAGCTCTACAATGAGCAGTTCTTC. Encoded protein: CASSYRTELYNEQFF. J is TRBJ2-1 and V is TRBV11-2, with D perhaps TRBD1 (6 bases). This CDR3 spans 15 amino acids. Trimming shortened V by 4 bases and J by 3 bases, and 13 bases separated the two germline ends. Germline V gene data show CDR1 as SGHAT and CDR2 as FQNNGV.

This clonotype was recorded a few times. The rearrangement links TRBV7-6 to TRBJ1-2; D uncertain. Germline V gene data show CDR1 as SGHVS and CDR2 as FNYEAQ. V dropped 0 bases and J dropped 7 bases, with 6 bases sitting between them. This CDR3 is 12 amino acids long. The CDR3 reads CASSLAGVGYTF. As DNA, the CDR3 is TGTGCCAGCAGCTTAGCCGGGGTTGGCTACACCTTC.

This clonotype was picked up many times. The chain joins TRBV7-9 to TRBJ1-1; perhaps TRBD1 as D (6 bases). Germline-derived CDR1 and CDR2 are SEHNR and FQNEAQ (reference sequence). Trimming stripped 4 bases from V and 1 base from J, with 10 bases between. The CDR3 runs to 14 residues. CDR3 amino acids: CASSSGQKNTEAFF. The DNA for the CDR3 is TGTGCCAGCAGCTCTGGACAGAAGAACACTGAAGCTTTCTTT.

This clonotype was counted only a few times. The CDR3 reads CASSMGGYDEQFF. CDR3 DNA: TGTGCCAGCAGCATGGGAGGGTACGATGAGCAGTTCTTC. The chain has TRBV7-2 and TRBJ2-1; 7 bases are shared with TRBD2. The V gene end was trimmed by 5 bases and the J gene end by 8 bases; junction bases not matched to a gene: 6. Germline loops: CDR1 SGHTA, CDR2 FQGNSA. This CDR3 comprises 13 residues.

This clonotype has just a few counts. The chain carries TRBV6-8 and TRBJ1-6, with 8 bases matching TRBD1. CDR1 MNHGY and CDR2 SAAAGT come from the germline V gene. V was pared by 6 bases and J by 14 bases, with 12 bases of the junction left unmatched. The CDR3 is made up of 14 amino acids. CDR3 DNA: TGTGCCAGCAGCTCCGGGACAGGTTTTCCAGCCCTCCACTTT. It codes for CASSSGTGFPALHF.

This clonotype occurred a few times. The V and J genes are TRBV4-3 and TRBJ2-1; 11 bases agree with TRBD2. Germline CDR1 LGHNA, CDR2 YSLEER. V lost 1 base, J lost 1 base, and 0 bases stayed unmatched. The CDR3 spans 16 residues. This chain's CDR3 is CASSQGLAGSYNEQFF. The CDR3 DNA sequence: TGCGCCAGCAGCCAAGGACTAGCGGGATCCTACAATGAGCAGTTCTTC.

V and J are TRBV20-1 and TRBJ1-1; D not resolved. The germline gives CDR1 DFQATT, CDR2 SNEGSKA (reference sequence). The CDR3 is 15 amino acids. The germline V and J ends were trimmed by 0 bases and 1 base, with 12 bases remaining between them. This chain's CDR3 is CSAREEWKENTEAFF. CDR3 sequence (DNA): TGCAGTGCTAGAGAGGAGTGGAAGGAGAACACTGAAGCTTTCTTT.

This clonotype has a handful of counts. The gene calls are TRBV7-2 and TRBJ2-7, with TRBD1 matching 8 bases. This CDR3 spans 15 amino acids. After removal of 4 bases from V and 5 bases from J, the junction contained 10 bases not matched to a gene. Germline CDR1 and CDR2: SGHTA and FQGNSA. The CDR3 coding sequence is TGTGCCAGCAGCTCTCTCAGGGGGCAAAATGACGAGCAGTACTTC. Translating gives CASSSLRGQNDEQYF.

This clonotype was counted a few times. The rearrangement links TRBV20-1 to TRBJ2-7; TRBD1 matches at 8 bases. The CDR3 runs to 15 residues. The ends lost 3 bases at V and 3 bases at J; junction bases unmatched: 10. Germline V gives CDR1 DFQATT, CDR2 SNEGSKA (reference sequence). CDR3 sequence: CSARMAGGSYYEQYF. As DNA, the CDR3 is TGCAGTGCTAGGATGGCAGGGGGCTCCTACTACGAGCAGTACTTC.

The chain recombines TRBV14 with TRBJ2-3; D perhaps matches TRBD2 (6 bases). CDR1 and CDR2 (germline): SGHDN, FVKESK. This CDR3 region has 15 residues. V dropped 0 bases and J dropped 6 bases, with 13 bases sitting between them. CDR3 loop: CASSQEAASADTQYF. The CDR3 DNA is TGTGCCAGCAGCCAAGAGGCGGCTAGCGCGGATACGCAGTATTTT.

This clonotype was detected only a few times. The rearrangement joins TRBV10-3 to TRBJ2-1; D might be TRBD2 (6 bases). This CDR3 comprises 12 residues. V lost 11 bases to trimming and J lost 8 bases, with 16 bases between them. CDR1 ENHRY and CDR2 SYGVKD come from the germline V gene. CDR3 in amino acids: CAPGTTGDEQFF. In DNA, the CDR3 is TGTGCCCCCGGGACCACGGGGGATGAGCAGTTCTTC.